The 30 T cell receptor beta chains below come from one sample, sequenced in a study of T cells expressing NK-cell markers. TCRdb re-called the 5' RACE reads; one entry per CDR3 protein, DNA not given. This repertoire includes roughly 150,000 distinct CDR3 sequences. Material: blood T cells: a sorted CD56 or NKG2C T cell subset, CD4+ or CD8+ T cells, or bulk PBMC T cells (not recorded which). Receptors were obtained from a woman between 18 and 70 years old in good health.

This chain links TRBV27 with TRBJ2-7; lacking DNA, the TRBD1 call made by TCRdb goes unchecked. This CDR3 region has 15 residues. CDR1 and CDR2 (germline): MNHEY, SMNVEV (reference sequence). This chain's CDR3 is CASSFSSRDPAEQYF.

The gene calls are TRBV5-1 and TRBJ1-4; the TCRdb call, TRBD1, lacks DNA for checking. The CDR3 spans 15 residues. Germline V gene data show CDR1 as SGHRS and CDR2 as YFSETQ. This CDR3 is CASSLGQGRVEKLFF.

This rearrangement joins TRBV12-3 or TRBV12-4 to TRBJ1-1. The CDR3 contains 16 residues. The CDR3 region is CASSSHPGGGEAEAFF.

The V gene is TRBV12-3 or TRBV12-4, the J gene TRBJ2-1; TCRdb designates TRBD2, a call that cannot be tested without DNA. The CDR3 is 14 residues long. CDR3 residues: CASRTSGRYNEQFF.

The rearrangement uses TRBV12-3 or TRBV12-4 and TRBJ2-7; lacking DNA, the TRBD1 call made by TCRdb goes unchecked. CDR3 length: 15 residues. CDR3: CASSTGQASSYEQYF.

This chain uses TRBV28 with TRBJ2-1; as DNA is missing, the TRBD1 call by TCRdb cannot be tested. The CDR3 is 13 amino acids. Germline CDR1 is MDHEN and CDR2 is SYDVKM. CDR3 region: CASTGVNYNEQFF.

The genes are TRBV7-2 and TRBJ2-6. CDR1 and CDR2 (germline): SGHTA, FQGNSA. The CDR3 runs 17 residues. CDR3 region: CASSLSAAASGANVLTF.

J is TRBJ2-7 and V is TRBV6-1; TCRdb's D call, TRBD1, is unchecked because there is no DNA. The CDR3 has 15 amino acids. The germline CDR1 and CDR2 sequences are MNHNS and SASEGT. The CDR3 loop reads CASRRPGTGTYEQYF.

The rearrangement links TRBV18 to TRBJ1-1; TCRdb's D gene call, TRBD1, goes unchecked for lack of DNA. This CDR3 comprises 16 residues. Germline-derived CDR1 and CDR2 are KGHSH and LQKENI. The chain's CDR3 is CASSPSVRGLNTEAFF.

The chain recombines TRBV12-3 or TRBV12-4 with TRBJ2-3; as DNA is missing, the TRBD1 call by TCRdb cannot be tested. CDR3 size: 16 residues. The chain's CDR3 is CASSLGGAGTTDTQYF.

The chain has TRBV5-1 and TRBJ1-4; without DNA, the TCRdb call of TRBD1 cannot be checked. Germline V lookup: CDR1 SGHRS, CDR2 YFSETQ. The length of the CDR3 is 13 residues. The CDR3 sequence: CASSLDPPTGLVF.

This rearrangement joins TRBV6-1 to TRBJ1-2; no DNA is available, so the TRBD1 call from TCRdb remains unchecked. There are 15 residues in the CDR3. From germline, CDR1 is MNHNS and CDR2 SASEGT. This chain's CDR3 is CASSEEQGIFYGYTF.

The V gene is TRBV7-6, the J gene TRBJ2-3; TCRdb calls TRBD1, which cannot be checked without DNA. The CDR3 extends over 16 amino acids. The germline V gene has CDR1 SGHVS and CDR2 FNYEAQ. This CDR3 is CASSPGQGFGTDTQYF.

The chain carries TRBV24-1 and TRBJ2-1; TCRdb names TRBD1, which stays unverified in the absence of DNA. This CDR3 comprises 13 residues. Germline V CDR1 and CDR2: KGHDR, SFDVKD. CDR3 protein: CATSGWDLNEQFF.

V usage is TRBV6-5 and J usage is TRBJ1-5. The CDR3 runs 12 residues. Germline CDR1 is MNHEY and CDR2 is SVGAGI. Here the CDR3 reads CASKSRDQPQHF.

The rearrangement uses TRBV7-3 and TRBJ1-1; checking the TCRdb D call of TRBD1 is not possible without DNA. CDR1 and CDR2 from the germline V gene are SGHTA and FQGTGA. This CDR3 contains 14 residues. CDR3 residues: CASSQTGGLSEAFF.

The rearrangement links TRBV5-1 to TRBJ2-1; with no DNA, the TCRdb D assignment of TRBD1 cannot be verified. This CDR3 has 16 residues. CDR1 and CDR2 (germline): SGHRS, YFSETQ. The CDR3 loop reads CASSPGGTGIENEQFF.

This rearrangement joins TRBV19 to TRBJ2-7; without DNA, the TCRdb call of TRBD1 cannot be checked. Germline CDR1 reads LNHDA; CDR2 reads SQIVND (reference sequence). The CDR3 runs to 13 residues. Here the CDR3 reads CASGRDRKYEQYF. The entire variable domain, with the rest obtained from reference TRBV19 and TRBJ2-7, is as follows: DGGITQSPKYLFRKEGQNVTLSCEQNLNHDAMYWYRQDPGQGLRLIYYSQIVNDFQKGDIAEGYSVSREKKESFPLTVTSAQKNPTAFYLCASGRDRKYEQYFGPGTRLTVT.

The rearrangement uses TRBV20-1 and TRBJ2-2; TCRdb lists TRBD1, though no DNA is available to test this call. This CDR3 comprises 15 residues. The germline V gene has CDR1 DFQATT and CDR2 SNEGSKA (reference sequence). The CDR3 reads CSAYDRVANTGELFF.

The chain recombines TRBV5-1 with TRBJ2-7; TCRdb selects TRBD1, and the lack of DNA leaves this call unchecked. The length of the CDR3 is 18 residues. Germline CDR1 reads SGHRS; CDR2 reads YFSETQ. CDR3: CASSPTGTGAHSRYEQYF. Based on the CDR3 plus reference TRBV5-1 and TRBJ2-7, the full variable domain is KAGVTQTPRYLIKTRGQQVTLSCSPISGHRSVSWYQQTPGQGLQFLFEYFSETQRNKGNFPGRFSGRQFSNSRSEMNVSTLELGDSALYLCASSPTGTGAHSRYEQYFGPGTRLTVT.

CDR3 region: CASSKGIAGQYNEQFF. The rearrangement joins TRBV5-1 to TRBJ2-1; TCRdb proposes TRBD2, but this gene call is untestable without DNA. Germline V lookup: CDR1 SGHRS, CDR2 YFSETQ. This CDR3 has 16 residues.

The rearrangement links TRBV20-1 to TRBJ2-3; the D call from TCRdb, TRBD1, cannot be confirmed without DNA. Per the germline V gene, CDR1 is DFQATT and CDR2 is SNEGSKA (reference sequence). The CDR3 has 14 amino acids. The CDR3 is CSAISRGFTDTQYF.

CDR3 protein: CASSRMGSTDTQYF. The genes are TRBV4-1 and TRBJ2-3. This CDR3 contains 14 residues. Germline lookup yields CDR1 MGHRA and CDR2 YSYEKL.

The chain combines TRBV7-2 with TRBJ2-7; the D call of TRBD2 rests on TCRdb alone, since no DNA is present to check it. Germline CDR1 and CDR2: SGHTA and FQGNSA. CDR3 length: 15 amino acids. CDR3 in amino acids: CASSLEPSGSYEQYF. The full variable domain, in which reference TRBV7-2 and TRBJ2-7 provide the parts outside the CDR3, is GAGVSQSPSNKVTEKGKDVELRCDPISGHTALYWYRQSLGQGLEFLIYFQGNSAPDKSGLPSDRFSAERTGGSVSTLTIQRTQQEDSAVYLCASSLEPSGSYEQYFGPGTRLTVT.

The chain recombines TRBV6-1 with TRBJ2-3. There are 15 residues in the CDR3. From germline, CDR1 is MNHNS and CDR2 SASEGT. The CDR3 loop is CASSEASGRLITQYF.

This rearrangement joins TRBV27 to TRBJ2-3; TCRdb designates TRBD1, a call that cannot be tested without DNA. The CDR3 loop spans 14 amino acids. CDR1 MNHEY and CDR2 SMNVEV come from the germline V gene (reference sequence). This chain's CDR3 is CASRTGQRGDTQYF.

The CDR3 sequence: CASSVTGPSTEAFF. The V and J genes are TRBV5-1 and TRBJ1-1; TCRdb's D call of TRBD1 is untestable without DNA. The germline V gene has CDR1 SGHRS and CDR2 YFSETQ. This CDR3 has 14 amino acids. Supplemented by reference TRBV5-1 and TRBJ1-1, the full variable domain reads KAGVTQTPRYLIKTRGQQVTLSCSPISGHRSVSWYQQTPGQGLQFLFEYFSETQRNKGNFPGRFSGRQFSNSRSEMNVSTLELGDSALYLCASSVTGPSTEAFFGQGTRLTVV.

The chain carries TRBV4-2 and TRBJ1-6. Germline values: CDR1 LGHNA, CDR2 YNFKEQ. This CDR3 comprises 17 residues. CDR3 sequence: CASSQEVAVEINSPLHF.

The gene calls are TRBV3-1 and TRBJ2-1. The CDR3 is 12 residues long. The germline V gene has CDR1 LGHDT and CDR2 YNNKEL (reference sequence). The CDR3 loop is CASSQEGSRQFF.

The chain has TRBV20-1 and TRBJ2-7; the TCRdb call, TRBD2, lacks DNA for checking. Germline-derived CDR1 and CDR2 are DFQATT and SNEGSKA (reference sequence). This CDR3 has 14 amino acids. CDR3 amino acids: CSATLAGVTYEQYF.